This TCR beta chain is from a study of blood T cells in healthy people across ages. The V and J ends lost 2 bases and 6 bases respectively, with 19 bases between them. The V gene's germline CDR1 is SGHAT and CDR2 FQDESV (reference sequence). The CDR3 has 17 amino acids. It was with a sample-barcoded 5' primer and a J-beta primer mix that a second PCR of roughly 6 to 12 cycles was run. Each CDR3 protein is one row after TCRdb ran MiXCR on the 5' RACE reads. The sample has 540,000 or so distinct CDR3 sequences; 25% to 30% are singletons. The specimen was blood. V is TRBV11-1 and J is TRBJ1-4; D gene ambiguous. The receptor was derived from a woman aged 70-85 years in good health. The CDR3 here is CASSLRPLSALDEKLFF. The CDR3 bases are TGTGCCAGCAGCTTACGCCCTCTGAGCGCCCTGGATGAAAAACTGTTTTTT.